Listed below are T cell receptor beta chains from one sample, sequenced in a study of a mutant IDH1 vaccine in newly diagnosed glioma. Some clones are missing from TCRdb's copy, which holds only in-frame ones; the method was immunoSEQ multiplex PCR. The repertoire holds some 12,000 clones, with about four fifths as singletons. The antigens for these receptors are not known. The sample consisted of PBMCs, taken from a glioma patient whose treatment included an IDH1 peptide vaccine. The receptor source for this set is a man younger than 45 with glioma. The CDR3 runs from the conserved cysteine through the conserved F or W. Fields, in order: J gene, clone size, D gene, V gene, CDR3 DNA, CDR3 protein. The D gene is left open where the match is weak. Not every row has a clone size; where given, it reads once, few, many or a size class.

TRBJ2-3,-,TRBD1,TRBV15,TGTGCCACCAGCAGAGAGTTAGGGACAGGGAGAGTAGGCACAGATACGCAGTATTTT,CATSRELGTGRVGTDTQYF
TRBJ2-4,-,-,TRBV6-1,TGTGCCAGCACCTCCCCTGAGGACATTCAGTACTTC,CASTSPEDIQYF
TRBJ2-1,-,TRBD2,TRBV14,TGTGCCAGCAGCCGACTAGCGGGTGAGCAGTTCTTC,CASSRLAGEQFF
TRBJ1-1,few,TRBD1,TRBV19,TGTGCCAGTACTGCCTCGACAGGGTGGAACACTGAAGCTTTCTTT,CASTASTGWNTEAFF
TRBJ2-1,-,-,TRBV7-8,TGTGCCAGCATAGGGGTCTATGAGCAGTTCTTC,CASIGVYEQFF
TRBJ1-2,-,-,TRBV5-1,TGCGCCAGCAGCTTGGGGGGGCGGTATGGCTACACCTTC,CASSLGGRYGYTF
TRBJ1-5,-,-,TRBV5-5,TGTGCCAGCAGCTTAAATTGGGGGTATAGCAATCAGCCCCAGCATTTT,CASSLNWGYSNQPQHF
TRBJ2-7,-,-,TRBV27,TGTGCCAGCAGTACGGTTGCAACCGCCTACGAGCAGTACTTC,CASSTVATAYEQYF
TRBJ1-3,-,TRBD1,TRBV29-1,TGCAGCGCCGGACAGGGGACCTCTGGAAACACCATATATTTT,CSAGQGTSGNTIYF
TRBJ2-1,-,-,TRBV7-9,TGTGCCAGCAGTTTCACAGGTTACAATGAGCAGTTCTTC,CASSFTGYNEQFF
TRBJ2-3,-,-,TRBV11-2,TGTGCCAGCAGCTTAGACGGAGATACGCAGTATTTT,CASSLDGDTQYF
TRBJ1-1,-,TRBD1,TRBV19,TGTGCCAGTAGCTCGACAGGGGTGGGCACTGAAGCTTTCTTT,CASSSTGVGTEAFF
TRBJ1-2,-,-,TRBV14,TGTGCCAGCAGCCAAGACGTTATCCATGGCTACACCTTC,CASSQDVIHGYTF
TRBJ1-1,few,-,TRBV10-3,TGTGCCATCAGTTCAGGAGTGAACACTGAAGCTTTCTTT,CAISSGVNTEAFF
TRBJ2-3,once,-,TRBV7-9,TGTGCCAGCAGCAGACCCGAACAGGGCCCCACAGATACGCAGTATTTT,CASSRPEQGPTDTQYF
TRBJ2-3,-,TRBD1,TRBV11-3,TGTGCCAGCAGCGAAACAGGGGGCACAGATACGCAGTATTTT,CASSETGGTDTQYF
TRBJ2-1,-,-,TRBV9,TGTGCCAGCAGCGTAGCTAGCACAGACAATGAGCAGTTCTTC,CASSVASTDNEQFF
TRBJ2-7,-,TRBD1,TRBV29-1,TGCAGCGTTGGACGCCGGGACAGGGTTACTCTTGCCTACGAGCAGTACTTC,CSVGRRDRVTLAYEQYF
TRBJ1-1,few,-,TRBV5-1,TGCGCCAGCAGCTTGGCCGACCAGAACACTGAAGCTTTCTTT,CASSLADQNTEAFF
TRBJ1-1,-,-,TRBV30,TGTGCCTGCTCCAAGAACACTGAAGCTTTCTTT,CACSKNTEAFF
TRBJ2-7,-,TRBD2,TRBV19,TGTGCCAGTAGTTCCCGGAGCGGGGGTAGCTCCTACGAGCAGTACTTC,CASSSRSGGSSYEQYF
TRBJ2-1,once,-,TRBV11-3,TGTGCCAGCAGCTTGGAGCCACTCTGGTTCGATGAGCAGTTCTTC,CASSLEPLWFDEQFF
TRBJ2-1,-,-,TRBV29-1,TGCAGCGGCCACAGACTGAGCAATGAGCAGTTCTTC,CSGHRLSNEQFF
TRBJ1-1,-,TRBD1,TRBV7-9,TGTGCCAGCAGAAAAACGGCCAGGGGGCCGGGGGGGAACACTGAAGCTTTCTTT,CASRKTARGPGGNTEAFF
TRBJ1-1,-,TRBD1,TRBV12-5,TGTGCTAGTGTCCCCCGAGGGACAGTTAACACTGAAGCTTTCTTT,CASVPRGTVNTEAFF
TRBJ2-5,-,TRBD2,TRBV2,TGTGCCAGCAGTGATCGACTAGCTGGTCAAGAGACCCAGTACTTC,CASSDRLAGQETQYF
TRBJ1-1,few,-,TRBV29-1,TGCAGCGTTGAAGGAAGAGGGACGACTGAAGCTTTCTTT,CSVEGRGTTEAFF
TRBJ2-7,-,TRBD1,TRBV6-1,TGTGCCAGCAGGGAGACAGGGGGGAAGGTATACGAGCAGTACTTC,CASRETGGKVYEQYF
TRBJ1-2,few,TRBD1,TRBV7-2,TGTGCCAGCAGCTTAGCTGGGACAGGGGACTATGGCTACACCTTC,CASSLAGTGDYGYTF
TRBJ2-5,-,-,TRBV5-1,TGCGCCAGCAGGGTTGTGGGTCTTGGAGAGACCCAGTACTTC,CASRVVGLGETQYF
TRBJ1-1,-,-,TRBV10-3,TGTGCCATCAGTGACAGGACGGGGAACACTGAAGCTTTCTTT,CAISDRTGNTEAFF
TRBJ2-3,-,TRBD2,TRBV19,TGTGCCAGTAGGCTAGCGGGGGGCACAGATACGCAGTATTTT,CASRLAGGTDTQYF
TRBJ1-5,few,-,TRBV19,TGTGCCAGTAGGCGACAGGAGGGCAATCAGCCCCAGCATTTT,CASRRQEGNQPQHF
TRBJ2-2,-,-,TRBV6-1,TGTGCCGGCACCCTTTCATACTACACCGGGGAGCTGTTTTTT,CAGTLSYYTGELFF
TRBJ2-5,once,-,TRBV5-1,TGCGCCAGCAGCTTGGGAGCGCAGGGGAGAGAGACCCAGTACTTC,CASSLGAQGRETQYF
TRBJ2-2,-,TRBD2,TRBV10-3,TGTGCCATCAGTGAGGCTAGCGGGACCACCGGGGAGCTGTTTTTT,CAISEASGTTGELFF
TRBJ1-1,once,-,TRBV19,TGTGCCAGTAGTATAGATCTATATAGGACACTGAACACTGAAGCTTTCTTT,CASSIDLYRTLNTEAFF
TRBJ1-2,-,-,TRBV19,TGTGCCAGTAGTATCCGGACCAGACCCGGCTACACCTTC,CASSIRTRPGYTF